This record looks at one T cell receptor (beta chain) sequence and its context. The record originates from a study of CD8 T cells in Susac syndrome. The authors reverse transcribed roughly 0.5 to 1 ug RNA with random hexamers. It was immunoSEQ multiplex PCR that amplified TCR beta CDR3 across 54 Vbeta and 13 Jbeta. One entry per CDR3 protein results from TCRdb running MiXCR on the immunoSEQ multiplex PCR reads. The table lists hundreds of thousands of distinct CDR3 sequences, approximately 95% of them singletons. The source of this sequence is a human donor with multiple sclerosis. The sample taken for sequencing was CD4+ T cells from PBMCs.

The CDR3 spells CSALGSNEKLFF. The CDR3 bases are TGCAGTGCCTTGGGGTCAAATGAAAAACTGTTTTTT. The rearrangement uses TRBV20-1 and TRBJ1-4; D gene ambiguous. V was shortened by 6 bases and J by 5 bases, with 10 bases between the two germline ends. In germline, CDR1 is DFQATT, CDR2 SNEGSKA (reference sequence). The CDR3 sequence is 12 residues long.